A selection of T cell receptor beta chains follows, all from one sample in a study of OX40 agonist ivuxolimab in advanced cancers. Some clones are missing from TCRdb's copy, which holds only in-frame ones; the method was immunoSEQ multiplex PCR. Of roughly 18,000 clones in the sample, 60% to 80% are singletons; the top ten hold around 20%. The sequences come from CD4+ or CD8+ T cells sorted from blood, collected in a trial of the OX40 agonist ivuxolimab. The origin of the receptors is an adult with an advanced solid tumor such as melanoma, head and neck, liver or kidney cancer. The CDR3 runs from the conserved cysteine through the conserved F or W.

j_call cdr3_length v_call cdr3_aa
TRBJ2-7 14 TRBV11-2 CASSIGQGSYEQYF
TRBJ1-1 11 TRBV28 CATSGGTEAFF
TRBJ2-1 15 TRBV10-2 CASSGLAGVPNEQFF
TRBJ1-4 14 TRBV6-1 CASRFADPNEKLFF
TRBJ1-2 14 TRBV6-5 CASSYFGGSDGYTF
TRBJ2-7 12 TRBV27 CASSSDSREQYF
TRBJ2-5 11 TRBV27 CASRTGGTQYF
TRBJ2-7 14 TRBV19 CASSARTDSYEQYF
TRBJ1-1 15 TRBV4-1 CASSPRSSLYTEAFF
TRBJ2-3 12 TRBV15 CATSGYTDTQYF
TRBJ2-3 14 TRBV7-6 CASSLMTSGDTQYF
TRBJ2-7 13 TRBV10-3 CAIKGQGAGEQYF
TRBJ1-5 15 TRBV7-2 CASSSGQGRNQPQHF
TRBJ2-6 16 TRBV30 CAYGQGSVSGANVLTF
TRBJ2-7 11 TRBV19 CASSGPYEQYF
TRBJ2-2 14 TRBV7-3 CASSPGTATGELFF
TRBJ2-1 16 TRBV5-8 CASSLHGGQSYNEQFF
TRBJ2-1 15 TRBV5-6 CASSSGTGSGNEQFF
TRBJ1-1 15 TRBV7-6 CASSLVRGRWTEAFF
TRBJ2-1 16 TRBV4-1 CASSQEEGETYNEQFF
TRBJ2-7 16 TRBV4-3 CASSQTSVPFSYEQYF
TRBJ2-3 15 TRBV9 CASSVGGGSSDTQYF
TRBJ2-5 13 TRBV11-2 CASSLGGGETQYF
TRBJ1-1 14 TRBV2 CASSFSPTGAKAFF
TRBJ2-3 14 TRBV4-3 CASSQSQGTDTQYF
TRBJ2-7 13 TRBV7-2 CASSFGPADEQYF
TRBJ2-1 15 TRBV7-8 CASSFGLAGGNEQFF
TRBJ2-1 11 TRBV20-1 CSAQAGSEQFF
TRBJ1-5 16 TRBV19 CASSIDRGDSNQPQHF
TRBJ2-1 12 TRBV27 CASRAAGNEQFF
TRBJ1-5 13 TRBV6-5 CASSYGGNQPQHF
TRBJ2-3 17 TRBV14 CASSQYRDGVLTDTQYF